This TCR beta chain was profiled in a study of cytomegalovirus exposure and HLA in healthy donors. Primers included in the PCR were 60 Vbeta and 13 Jbeta primers. Only in-frame clones appear in the TCRdb table, and some are missing; sequencing was by immunoSEQ multiplex PCR. Found here are approximately 170,000 clones, about 70% of them singletons; the top ten hold about 2.9%. Comments on this clone: The antigen remains undetermined.

Study-wide results and limits: Cytomegalovirus association was assigned to about 150 TCR beta chains.

Sequences were obtained from PBMCs. This receptor was taken from a woman in her thirties or forties in good health and CMV-seropositive.

The CDR3 DNA reads as TGTGCCAGCAGCTGGCGGGGGGGAGATGAAAAACTGTTTTTT. This codes for CASSWRGGDEKLFF. V is TRBV7-9 and J is TRBJ1-4, with D possibly matching TRBD1 (5 bases). The CDR3 is made up of 14 amino acids. The germline CDR1 and CDR2 sequences are SEHNR and FQNEAQ (reference sequence). Trimming left V 4 bases short and J 6 bases short, with 12 bases between.